This TCR beta chain comes out of a study of graft-versus-host responses after intestinal transplantation. About the research overall: Multivisceral, liver-intestinal, or isolated intestinal grafts went to recipients.

Some clones are missing from TCRdb's copy, which holds only in-frame ones; the method was immunoSEQ multiplex PCR. The table shows tens of thousands of clones, with around 83% occurring only once. With regard to this clone: Its specificity is not known.

Germline lookup yields CDR1 MDHEN and CDR2 SYDVKM. CDR3 length: 14 amino acids. V was clipped by 5 bases and J by 5 bases, with 13 bases between them. The TCR originated in a human donor who received an intestinal transplant. V usage is TRBV28 and J usage is TRBJ2-4, with D perhaps assigned TRBD1 or TRBD2 (5 bases each). The material sequenced was unstimulated CD8+ T cells sorted from spleen or lymph node cells, taken before intestinal transplant. This chain's CDR3 is CASSNRDGQNIQYF. CDR3 sequence (DNA): TGTGCCAGCAGTAACCGGGACGGACAAAACATTCAGTACTTC.